Detailed here is one TCR beta chain. Germline CDR1 ENHRY, CDR2 SYGVKD. CDR3 size: 17 residues. Trimming pared 9 bases from V and 2 bases from J, leaving 20 bases between. The data originate from a study of technical replicates of blood from a handful of donors. Assay used: immunoSEQ multiplex PCR; TCRdb lists only in-frame clones, some missing. The sample shows about 100,000 clones, about 95% of them seen only once. The source of this sequence is a human donor in good health. This chain connects TRBV10-3 to TRBJ2-6, with D possibly matching TRBD2 (5 bases). Material: T cells isolated from PBMCs. The CDR3 here is CAIPGLSVSPGANVLTF. DNA for the CDR3: TGTGCCATTCCCGGACTCTCGGTGTCGCCTGGGGCCAACGTCCTGACTTTC.